These 26 T cell receptor beta chains were sequenced from one sample in a study of early T cells in non-severe SARS-CoV-2 infection. TCRdb called the 5' RACE reads again in MiXCR, with one record for every CDR3 protein. Among tens of thousands of distinct CDR3 sequences listed, 20% were seen once. The material sequenced was whole blood, taken at baseline. These receptor sequences come from an adult who was a healthcare worker with PCR-confirmed SARS-CoV-2 infection or an uninfected control (not recorded which).

This clonotype was seen only a few times. The gene calls are TRBV10-1 and TRBJ1-6, with D hard to call. The CDR3 length is 15 residues. Germline V gives CDR1 WNHNN, CDR2 SYGVQD (reference sequence). Trimming pared 7 bases from V and 0 bases from J, leaving 10 bases between. DNA for the CDR3: TGCGCCAGCAAACCCCTGGGCTCCTATAATTCACCCCTCCACTTT. Protein product: CASKPLGSYNSPLHF.

The table lists this clonotype with a few counts. The rearrangement uses TRBV5-4 and TRBJ2-3; the D is unclear. The CDR3 contains 13 residues. Germline CDR1 and CDR2: SGHNT and YYREEE (reference sequence). V was cut by 2 bases and J by 4 bases, with 8 bases left in between. The CDR3 sequence is CASSLGSADTQYF. The CDR3 DNA reads TGTGCCAGCAGCTTAGGCAGTGCAGATACGCAGTATTTT.

This clonotype was seen a few times. The gene calls are TRBV20-1 and TRBJ1-5, with 7 bases lining up with TRBD1. The CDR3 consists of 14 residues. Looked up from germline, CDR1 is DFQATT and CDR2 is SNEGSKA (reference sequence). J gave up 9 bases and V 4 bases, and 12 bases lay outside the gene matches. DNA for the CDR3: TGCAGTGCTACCGGGACAGATTTAAATGGGCCCCAGCATTTT. Its protein product is CSATGTDLNGPQHF.

This rearrangement joins TRBV6-2 or TRBV6-3 to TRBJ2-2, with TRBD1 matching over 9 bases. V shed 4 bases and J 4 bases; nucleotides not matched to a gene: 7. The CDR3 loop spans 16 amino acids. Germline V lookup: CDR1 MNHEY, CDR2 SVGEGT. CDR3 sequence reads: CASSSYRGRGTGELFF. CDR3 nucleotides: TGTGCCAGCAGTTCTTACAGGGGGCGCGGCACCGGGGAGCTGTTTTTT.

This clonotype occurred a few times. The chain couples TRBV7-8 to TRBJ2-2; D is uncertain. Germline V gene lookup returns CDR1 SGHVS and CDR2 FQNEAQ. The CDR3 totals 14 residues. Between the trimmed V and J ends, which lost 7 bases and 1 base, there was a span of 10 bases. The CDR3 reads CASNPWGNTGELFF. CDR3 coding DNA: TGTGCCAGCAACCCTTGGGGGAACACCGGGGAGCTGTTTTTT. The whole variable domain, filled in from reference TRBV7-8 and TRBJ2-2, reads GAGVSQSPRYKVAKRGQDVALRCDPISGHVSLFWYQQALGQGPEFLTYFQNEAQLDKSGLPSDRFFAERPEGSVSTLKIQRTQQEDSAVYLCASNPWGNTGELFFGEGSRLTVL.

This clonotype has more than one count but fewer than ten. The chain uses TRBV4-1 and TRBJ1-1; unclear D gene. CDR1 is MGHRA, CDR2 YSYEKL, per germline. The CDR3 sequence is 17 residues long. The V and J ends lost 3 bases and 0 bases respectively, with 17 bases between them. This CDR3 reads CASSHPLKRVMNTEAFF. The CDR3 DNA sequence: TGCGCCAGCAGCCACCCCCTAAAACGAGTCATGAACACTGAAGCTTTCTTT.

This clonotype was counted ten times or more. The J gene is TRBJ2-5, the V gene TRBV4-1, with D possibly matching TRBD1 (6 bases). Per the germline V gene, CDR1 is MGHRA and CDR2 is YSYEKL. Trimming shortened V by 6 bases and J by 5 bases, and 13 bases separated the two germline ends. This CDR3 has 13 residues. For the CDR3, the DNA is TGCGCCAGCAGTCGCGTGGGGGCGGAGACCCAGTACTTC. Amino acids: CASSRVGAETQYF.

The table lists this clonotype with a few counts. This chain links TRBV6-1 with TRBJ1-1; D might be TRBD1 (6 bases). The CDR3 runs to 17 residues. V shed 0 bases and J shed 3 bases, with 17 bases lying between them. Per germline, CDR1 MNHNS and CDR2 SASEGT. In DNA, the CDR3 is TGTGCCAGCAGTGAAGCTGCGGGGGGCGGAGGCGACACTGAAGCTTTCTTT. Its protein is CASSEAAGGGGDTEAFF.

The chain carries TRBV20-1 and TRBJ2-2; TRBD1 matches at 10 bases. The CDR3 runs 14 residues. V shed 5 bases and J 3 bases; nucleotides not matched to a gene: 3. Germline V gives CDR1 DFQATT, CDR2 SNEGSKA (reference sequence). CDR3 nucleotide sequence: TGCAGTGCTCCCGGGACAGGGGACACCGGGGAGCTGTTTTTT. Its protein is CSAPGTGDTGELFF.

This clonotype was found a few times. Written as DNA, the CDR3 is TGCGCCAGCAGTCCTCCCGCCCCTGAGCAGTTCTTC. This codes for CASSPPAPEQFF. V is TRBV10-2 and J is TRBJ2-1; no clear D. In germline, CDR1 is WSHSY, CDR2 SAAADI. The V gene lost 5 bases and the J gene lost 9 bases, with 11 bases spanning the gap. The CDR3 is 12 residues long.

This clonotype was observed many times. The rearrangement joins TRBV19 to TRBJ1-3; no definite D call. CDR1 and CDR2 (germline): LNHDA, SQIVND (reference sequence). V was clipped by 9 bases and J by 4 bases, with 19 bases between them. The CDR3 consists of 15 residues. For the CDR3, the DNA is TGTGCCAGCGATTCCGTTACTCTGGGAGGAAACACCATATATTTT. This gives the protein CASDSVTLGGNTIYF.

The gene calls are TRBV7-9 and TRBJ1-1, with a weak D call TRBD1 (5 bases). The V gene's germline CDR1 is SEHNR and CDR2 FQNEAQ (reference sequence). CDR3 length: 15 residues. Between the trimmed V and J ends, which lost 1 base and 1 base, there was a span of 10 bases. The DNA of the CDR3 is TGTGCCAGCAGCTTAGGTCCCGGGGCGAACACTGAAGCTTTCTTT. This translates into CASSLGPGANTEAFF. The variable domain in full, completed from reference TRBV7-9 and TRBJ1-1, reads DTGVSQNPRHKITKRGQNVTFRCDPISEHNRLYWYRQTLGQGPEFLTYFQNEAQLEKSRLLSDRFSAERPKGSFSTLEIQRTEQGDSAMYLCASSLGPGANTEAFFGQGTRLTVV.

This clonotype was recorded a few times. V and J are TRBV5-1 and TRBJ1-2, with 12 bases aligning to TRBD1. V was clipped by 4 bases and J by 7 bases; unmatched bases: 11. This CDR3 spans 16 amino acids. Germline loops: CDR1 SGHRS, CDR2 YFSETQ. The CDR3 sequence is CASSPEPGQGASGYTF. For the CDR3, the DNA is TGCGCCAGCAGCCCAGAGCCGGGACAGGGGGCTAGTGGCTACACCTTC.

The CDR3 protein is CASSLTLAGNEQFF. The CDR3, as DNA: TGTGCCAGCAGCTTAACCCTAGCGGGGAATGAGCAGTTCTTC. This chain connects TRBV7-3 to TRBJ2-1; 9 bases map to TRBD2. The J segment lost 7 bases and the V segment lost 0 bases, leaving 1 base of the junction unmatched. This CDR3 is 14 amino acids long. Germline CDR1 is SGHTA and CDR2 is FQGTGA.

This clonotype was observed a few times. The chain uses TRBV12-3 or TRBV12-4 and TRBJ2-5, with D unclear. The CDR3 extends over 14 amino acids. Trimming left V 3 bases short and J 3 bases short, with 11 bases between. CDR3 DNA sequence: TGTGCCAGCAGTTTTGGAGACTCAAAAGAGACCCAGTACTTC. Protein: CASSFGDSKETQYF.

This clonotype was detected only a few times. J is TRBJ1-5 and V is TRBV2; D call uncertain. CDR3 length: 14 amino acids. Trimming shortened V by 8 bases and J by 3 bases, and 14 bases separated the two germline ends. Germline CDR1 is SNHLY and CDR2 is FYNNEI. The CDR3 is CASDPFSPNQPQHF. The DNA for the CDR3 is TGTGCCAGCGACCCATTTTCCCCCAATCAGCCCCAGCATTTT.

The chain recombines TRBV29-1 with TRBJ1-1, with D perhaps matching TRBD1 (5 bases). This CDR3 region has 12 residues. Germline-derived CDR1 and CDR2 are SQVTM and ANQGSEA. DNA for the CDR3: TGCGGGGCCGGCGGGCATATGGCTGAAGCTTTCTTT. Its translation is CGAGGHMAEAFF.

This clonotype appeared a few times. V usage is TRBV7-2 and J usage is TRBJ2-3, with D perhaps matching TRBD2 (5 bases). V gave up 3 bases and J gave up 2 bases, with 9 bases separating them. CDR3 length equals 14 residues. Germline V gene sequence: CDR1 SGHTA, CDR2 FQGNSA. The CDR3 DNA sequence: TGTGCCAGCAGCTTCCCCGGACTCACAGATACGCAGTATTTT. Encoded protein: CASSFPGLTDTQYF.

The chain uses TRBV7-9 and TRBJ2-1; 10 nucleotides line up with TRBD1. Germline-derived CDR1 and CDR2 are SEHNR and FQNEAQ (reference sequence). The V segment lost 0 bases and the J segment 7 bases; nucleotides outside the gene matches: 18. The CDR3 has 20 residues. The CDR3 protein is CASSLARGAKRDRGENEQFF. The DNA of the CDR3 is TGTGCCAGCAGCTTAGCCCGGGGCGCGAAGCGGGACAGGGGAGAGAATGAGCAGTTCTTC.

There are a few counts of this clonotype. The chain uses TRBV11-2 and TRBJ2-2; no definite D call. Looked up from germline, CDR1 is SGHAT and CDR2 is FQNNGV. This CDR3 region has 13 residues. With 5 bases removed from V and 7 bases from J, the gap between germline ends came to 11 bases. The chain's CDR3 is CASSLVRIGELFF. For the CDR3, the DNA is TGTGCCAGCAGCCTAGTTCGGATCGGGGAGCTGTTTTTT. The full variable domain, its missing parts supplied by reference TRBV11-2 and TRBJ2-2, is EAGVAQSPRYKIIEKRQSVAFWCNPISGHATLYWYQQILGQGPKLLIQFQNNGVVDDSQLPKDRFSAERLKGVDSTLKIQPAKLEDSAVYLCASSLVRIGELFFGEGSRLTVL.

This clonotype was counted only a few times. The chain combines TRBV29-1 with TRBJ2-7, with D tentatively TRBD1 or TRBD2 (6 bases each). CDR3 length equals 15 residues. Germline V gene data show CDR1 as SQVTM and CDR2 as ANQGSEA. V shed 4 bases and J shed 1 base, with 17 bases lying between them. For the CDR3, the DNA is TGCAGCGTTGTCCCAGGAGGGGGTATGTCCTACGAGCAGTACTTC. It is translated as CSVVPGGGMSYEQYF.

This clonotype appeared a few times. V and J are TRBV18 and TRBJ2-3; weak D call: TRBD1 (6 bases). Trimming stripped 3 bases from V and 6 bases from J, with 19 bases between. The length of the CDR3 is 16 residues. Germline V lookup: CDR1 KGHSH, CDR2 LQKENI. CDR3 nucleotide sequence: TGTGCCAGCTCACCGGGGACACTCGCAGCCAGCGATACGCAGTATTTT. Residues: CASSPGTLAASDTQYF.

This clonotype has only a few counts. The chain carries TRBV4-1 and TRBJ2-7; TRBD1 matches 10 bases. The germline CDR1 and CDR2 sequences are MGHRA and YSYEKL. The CDR3 extends over 16 amino acids. The J segment lost 0 bases and the V segment lost 0 bases, leaving 2 bases of the junction unmatched. The CDR3 protein is CASSQDGTGVSYEQYF. The CDR3 coding sequence is TGCGCCAGCAGCCAAGATGGGACAGGGGTCTCCTACGAGCAGTACTTC.

This clonotype was counted at least ten times. The chain uses TRBV3-1 and TRBJ2-6, with unresolved D. The CDR3 is 16 amino acids. From germline, CDR1 is LGHDT and CDR2 YNNKEL (reference sequence). V was trimmed by 1 base and J by 2 bases, leaving 9 bases between them. CDR3 in DNA: TGTGCCAGCAGCCAAGGTCGTAGGGCTGGGGCCAACGTCCTGACTTTC. This codes for CASSQGRRAGANVLTF.

The chain has TRBV6-2 or TRBV6-3 and TRBJ1-2, with a possible D match to TRBD1 (5 bases). The V gene's germline CDR1 is MNHEY and CDR2 SVGEGT. The CDR3 has 11 residues. The V and J ends lost 6 bases and 8 bases respectively, with 10 bases between them. The CDR3: CASRAGSGYTF. The CDR3 nucleotides read TGTGCCAGCAGGGCAGGGTCCGGCTACACCTTC.

DNA of the CDR3: TGTGCCAGCAGCTCGACGGACAGGGGACAAGAGACCCAGTACTTC. Its translation: CASSSTDRGQETQYF. V and J are TRBV7-9 and TRBJ2-5; 9 bases are a match to TRBD1. Trimming removed 4 bases from V and 2 bases from J; junction bases left unmatched: 5. Looked up from germline, CDR1 is SEHNR and CDR2 is FQNEAQ (reference sequence). The length of the CDR3 is 15 residues.